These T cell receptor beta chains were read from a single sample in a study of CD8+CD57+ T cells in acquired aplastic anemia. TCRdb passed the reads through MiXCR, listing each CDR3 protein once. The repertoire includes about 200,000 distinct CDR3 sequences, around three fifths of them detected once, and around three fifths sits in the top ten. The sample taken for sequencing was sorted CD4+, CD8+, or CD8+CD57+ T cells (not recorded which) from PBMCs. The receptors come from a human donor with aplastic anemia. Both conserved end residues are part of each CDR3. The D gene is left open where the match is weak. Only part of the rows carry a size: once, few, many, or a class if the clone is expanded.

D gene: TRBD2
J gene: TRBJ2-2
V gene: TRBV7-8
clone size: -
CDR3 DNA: TGTGCCAGCAGGGCACACGCGGGAGGTCCGAACACCGGGGAGCTGTTTTTT
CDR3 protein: CASRAHAGGPNTGELFF

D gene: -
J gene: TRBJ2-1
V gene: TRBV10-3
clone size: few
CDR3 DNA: TGTGCCATCAGTGAGATGGGACGAAACAATGAGCAGTTCTTC
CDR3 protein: CAISEMGRNNEQFF

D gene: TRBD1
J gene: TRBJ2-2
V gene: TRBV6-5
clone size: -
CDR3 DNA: TGTGCCAGCAGTGCCGGACAGGGCACCACCGGGGAGCTGTTTTTT
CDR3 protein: CASSAGQGTTGELFF

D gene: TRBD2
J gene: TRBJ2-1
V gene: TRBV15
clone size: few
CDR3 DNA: TGTGCCACCAGCGGTCCATCGGGGGGGCCGAACAATGAGCAGTTCTTC
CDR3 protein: CATSGPSGGPNNEQFF

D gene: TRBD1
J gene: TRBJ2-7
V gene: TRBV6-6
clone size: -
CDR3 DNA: TGTGCCAGCAGTACGGGACAGGGGGCCCACGAGCAGTACTTC
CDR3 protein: CASSTGQGAHEQYF

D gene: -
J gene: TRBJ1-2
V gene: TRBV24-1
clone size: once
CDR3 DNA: TGTGCCACCAGTGATCCCGATAGACCTAACTATGGCTACACCTTC
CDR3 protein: CATSDPDRPNYGYTF

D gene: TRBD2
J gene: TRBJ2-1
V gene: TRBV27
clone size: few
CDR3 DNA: TGTGCCAGCAGTTTAGGGTCTAGCGGGGGGTGGAATGAGCAGTTCTTC
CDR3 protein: CASSLGSSGGWNEQFF

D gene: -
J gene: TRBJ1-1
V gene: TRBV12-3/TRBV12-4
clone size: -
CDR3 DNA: TGTGCCAGTAAGCTGGAACCGGGCACTGAAGCTTTCTTT
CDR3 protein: CASKLEPGTEAFF

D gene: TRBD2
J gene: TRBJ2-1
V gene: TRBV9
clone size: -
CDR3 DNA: TGTGCCAGCAGGCCCGGGGGGGCACATGAGCAGTTCTTC
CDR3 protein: CASRPGGAHEQFF

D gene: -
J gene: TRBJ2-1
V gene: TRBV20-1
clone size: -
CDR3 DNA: TGCAGTGCTAGAGATTTGGGAGTAGCGGCCTACTACAATGAGCAGTTCTTC
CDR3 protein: CSARDLGVAAYYNEQFF

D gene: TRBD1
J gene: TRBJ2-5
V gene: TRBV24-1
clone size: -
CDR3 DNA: TGTGCCACCAGTGAGAGGACAGGGGGCTTCGAGACCCAGTACTTC
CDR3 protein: CATSERTGGFETQYF

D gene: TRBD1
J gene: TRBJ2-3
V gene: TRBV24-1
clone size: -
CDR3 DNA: TGTGCCACCAGTGATTTGCAGGGGGCGTTGAGTGATACGCAGTATTTT
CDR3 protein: CATSDLQGALSDTQYF

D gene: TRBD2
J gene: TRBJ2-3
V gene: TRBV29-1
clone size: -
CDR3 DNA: TGCAGCGTTGGGAGGCTAGCGGGGCGGGATACGCAGTATTTT
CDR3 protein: CSVGRLAGRDTQYF

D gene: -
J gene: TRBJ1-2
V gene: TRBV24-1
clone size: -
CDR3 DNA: TGTGCCACCAGTGACCCTACGGGGGGTGGTGGCTACACCTTC
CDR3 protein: CATSDPTGGGGYTF

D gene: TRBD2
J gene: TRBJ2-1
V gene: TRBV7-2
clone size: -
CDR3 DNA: TGTGCCAGCAGCTTAGCCGGGACTAGCGGGGAGCACAATGAGCAGTTCTTC
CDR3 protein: CASSLAGTSGEHNEQFF